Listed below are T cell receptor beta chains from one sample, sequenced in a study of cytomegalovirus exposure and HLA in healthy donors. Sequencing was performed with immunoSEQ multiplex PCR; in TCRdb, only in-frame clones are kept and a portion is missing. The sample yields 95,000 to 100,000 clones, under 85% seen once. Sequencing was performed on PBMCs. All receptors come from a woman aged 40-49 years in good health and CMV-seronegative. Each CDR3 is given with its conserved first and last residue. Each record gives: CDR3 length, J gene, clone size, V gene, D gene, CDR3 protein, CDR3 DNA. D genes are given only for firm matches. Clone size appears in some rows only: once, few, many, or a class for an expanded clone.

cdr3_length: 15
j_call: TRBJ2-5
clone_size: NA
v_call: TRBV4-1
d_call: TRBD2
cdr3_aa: CASSQNSGGQETQYF
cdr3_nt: TGCGCCAGCAGCCAAAATTCGGGAGGGCAAGAGACCCAGTACTTC

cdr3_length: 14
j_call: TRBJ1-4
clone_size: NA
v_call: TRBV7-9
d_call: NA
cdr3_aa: CASSVDRCNEKLFF
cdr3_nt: TGTGCCAGCAGCGTCGACAGATGTAATGAAAAACTGTTTTTT

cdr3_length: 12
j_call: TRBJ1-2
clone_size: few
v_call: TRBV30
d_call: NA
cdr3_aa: CAWSEDNGGYTF
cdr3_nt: TGTGCCTGGAGTGAGGACAACGGCGGCTACACCTTC

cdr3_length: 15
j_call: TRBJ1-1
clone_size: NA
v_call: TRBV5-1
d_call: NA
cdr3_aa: CASSLAGDSNTEAFF
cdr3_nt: TGCGCCAGCAGCTTGGCTGGAGACTCAAACACTGAAGCTTTCTTT

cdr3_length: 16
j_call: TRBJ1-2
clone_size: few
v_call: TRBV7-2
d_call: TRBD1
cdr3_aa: CASSKRDSEFNYGYTF
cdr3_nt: TGTGCCAGCAGCAAAAGGGACAGCGAATTCAACTATGGCTACACCTTC

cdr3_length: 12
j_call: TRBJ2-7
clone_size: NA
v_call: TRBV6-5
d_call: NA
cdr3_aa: CASSSTVYEQYF
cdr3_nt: TGTGCCAGCAGTTCGACAGTCTACGAGCAGTACTTC

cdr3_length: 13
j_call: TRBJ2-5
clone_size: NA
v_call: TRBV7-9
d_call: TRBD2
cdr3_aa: CSSSPSGRETQYF
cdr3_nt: TGTTCCAGCAGCCCCAGCGGGAGGGAGACCCAGTACTTC

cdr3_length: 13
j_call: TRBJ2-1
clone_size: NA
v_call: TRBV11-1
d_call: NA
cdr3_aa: CASSPTGYNEQFF
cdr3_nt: TGTGCCAGCAGCCCGACGGGGTACAATGAGCAGTTCTTC

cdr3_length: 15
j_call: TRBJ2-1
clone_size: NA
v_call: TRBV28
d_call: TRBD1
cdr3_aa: CASSSGGFSYNEQFF
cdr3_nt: TGTGCCAGCAGCTCAGGGGGCTTTTCTTACAATGAGCAGTTCTTC

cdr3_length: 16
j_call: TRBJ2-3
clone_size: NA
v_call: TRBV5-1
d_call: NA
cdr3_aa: CASSSNLNRDTDTQYF
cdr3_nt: TGCGCCAGCAGCTCCAATCTTAACAGGGACACAGATACGCAGTATTTT

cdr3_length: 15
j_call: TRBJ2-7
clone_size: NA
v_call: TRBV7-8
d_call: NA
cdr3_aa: CASSPLGARVYEQYF
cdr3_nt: TGTGCCAGCAGCCCCCTCGGTGCCAGGGTTTACGAGCAGTACTTC

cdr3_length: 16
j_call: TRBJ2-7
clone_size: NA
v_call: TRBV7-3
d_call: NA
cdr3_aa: CASSQGGGAGVYEQYF
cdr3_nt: TGTGCCAGCAGCCAAGGGGGAGGGGCTGGGGTCTACGAGCAGTACTTC

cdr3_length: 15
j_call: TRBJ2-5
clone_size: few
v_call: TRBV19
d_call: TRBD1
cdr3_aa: CASSIMGQTRETQYF
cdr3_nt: TGTGCCAGTAGTATAATGGGACAGACTCGAGAGACCCAGTACTTC

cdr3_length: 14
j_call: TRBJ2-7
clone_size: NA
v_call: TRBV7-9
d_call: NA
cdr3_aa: CASSPAGASYEQYF
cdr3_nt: TGTGCCAGCAGTCCTGCAGGGGCTTCCTACGAGCAGTACTTC

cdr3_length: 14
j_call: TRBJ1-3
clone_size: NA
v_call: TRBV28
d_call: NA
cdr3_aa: CASSLGGTGNTIYF
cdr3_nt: TGTGCCAGCAGTTTGGGAGGGACCGGAAACACCATATATTTT

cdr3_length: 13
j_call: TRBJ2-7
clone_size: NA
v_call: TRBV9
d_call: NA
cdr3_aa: CASSVDSSYEQYF
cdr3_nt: TGTGCCAGCAGCGTAGACAGCTCCTACGAGCAGTACTTC

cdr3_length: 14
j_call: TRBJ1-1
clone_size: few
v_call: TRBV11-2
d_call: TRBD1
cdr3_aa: CASTQTGELTEAFF
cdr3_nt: TGTGCCAGCACCCAGACAGGGGAGTTAACTGAAGCTTTCTTT

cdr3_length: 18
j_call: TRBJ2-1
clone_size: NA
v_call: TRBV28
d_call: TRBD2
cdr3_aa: CASSLTLAGAQSNNEQFF
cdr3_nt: TGTGCCAGCAGCCTAACACTAGCGGGAGCTCAAAGTAACAATGAGCAGTTCTTC

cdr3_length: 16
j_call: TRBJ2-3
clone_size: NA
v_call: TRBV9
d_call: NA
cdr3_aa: CASSLGEVAHTDTQYF
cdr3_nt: TGTGCCAGCAGCCTGGGGGAGGTAGCGCACACAGATACACAGTATTTT

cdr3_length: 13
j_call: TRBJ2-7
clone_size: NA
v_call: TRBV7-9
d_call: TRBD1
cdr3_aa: CSSRQGQHYEQYF
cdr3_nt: TGTTCCAGCAGACAGGGACAGCACTACGAGCAGTACTTC

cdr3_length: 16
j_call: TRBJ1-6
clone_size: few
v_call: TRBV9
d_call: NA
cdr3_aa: CASSKGTSSYNSPLHF
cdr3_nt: TGTGCCAGCAGCAAAGGGACAAGCTCCTATAATTCCCCCCTCCACTTT

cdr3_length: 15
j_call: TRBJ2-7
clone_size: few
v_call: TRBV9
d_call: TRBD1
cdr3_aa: CASSVGGTGTYEQYF
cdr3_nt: TGTGCCAGCAGCGTAGGTGGGACAGGGACTTACGAGCAGTACTTC

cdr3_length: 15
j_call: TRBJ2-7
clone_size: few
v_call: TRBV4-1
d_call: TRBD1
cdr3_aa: CASSVETGERYEQYF
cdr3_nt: TGCGCCAGCAGCGTAGAGACAGGGGAGAGGTACGAGCAGTACTTC

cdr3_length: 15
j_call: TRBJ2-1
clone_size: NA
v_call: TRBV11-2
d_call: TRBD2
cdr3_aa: CASSLKRGGIDEQFF
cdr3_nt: TGTGCCAGCAGCTTGAAGCGGGGGGGCATCGATGAGCAGTTCTTC

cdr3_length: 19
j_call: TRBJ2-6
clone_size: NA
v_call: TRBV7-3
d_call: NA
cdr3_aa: CASSYQTVGSLSGANVLTF
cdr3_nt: TGTGCCAGCAGCTACCAGACAGTAGGGTCTTTGAGTGGGGCCAACGTCCTGACTTTC

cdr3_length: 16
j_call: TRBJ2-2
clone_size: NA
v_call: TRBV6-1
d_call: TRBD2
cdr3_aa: CASSGGLAEHTGELFF
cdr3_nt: TGTGCCAGCAGTGGGGGACTAGCGGAGCACACCGGGGAGCTGTTTTTT

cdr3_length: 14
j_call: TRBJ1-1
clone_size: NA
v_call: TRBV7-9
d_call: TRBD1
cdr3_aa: CSSNYRGGATEAFF
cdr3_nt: TGTTCCAGCAATTACAGGGGGGGTGCCACTGAAGCTTTCTTT

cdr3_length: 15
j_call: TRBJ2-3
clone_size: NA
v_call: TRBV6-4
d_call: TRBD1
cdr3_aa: CASSAFTGGTDTQYF
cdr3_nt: TGTGCCAGCAGTGCATTCACAGGGGGCACAGATACGCAGTATTTT